Following are 14 T cell receptor beta chains from one sample sequenced in a study of T cell changes during pregnancy in multiple sclerosis. Here immunoSEQ multiplex PCR was the method, and the copy in TCRdb shows in-frame clones only, minus some. The sample has 75,000 to 80,000 clones; over 75% are singletons. The specimen was peripheral blood, collected before pregnancy. Source of these receptors: a female donor with multiple sclerosis, enrolled in a pregnancy study.

As DNA, the CDR3 is TGCAGCGGGGCATCCCGGGACAGGGGAGGCGAGCAGTACTTC. Protein sequence: CSGASRDRGGEQYF. This sequence joins TRBV29-1 and TRBJ2-7, with 10 nucleotides matching TRBD1. There are 14 residues in the CDR3. Per germline, CDR1 SQVTM and CDR2 ANQGSEA. Trimming removed 7 bases from V and 6 bases from J; junction bases left unmatched: 12.

V gene TRBV28 combines with J gene TRBJ2-1, with 7 nucleotides matching TRBD2. Germline values: CDR1 MDHEN, CDR2 SYDVKM. V shed 6 bases and J 4 bases; nucleotides not matched to a gene: 6. The CDR3 runs to 14 residues. CDR3 coding DNA: TGTGCCAGCAGATCCAGCGGGGCTTACAATGAGCAGTTCTTC. It encodes CASRSSGAYNEQFF.

The chain joins TRBV28 to TRBJ1-5, with D hard to call. V gave up 10 bases and J gave up 6 bases, with 13 bases separating them. The CDR3 runs 12 residues. From germline, CDR1 is MDHEN and CDR2 SYDVKM. Written as DNA, the CDR3 is TGTGCCACGGGATCGGCAATTCAGCCCCAGCATTTT. Residues: CATGSAIQPQHF.

This chain connects TRBV5-4 to TRBJ2-1; 7 bases are a match to TRBD2. Germline CDR1 reads SGHNT; CDR2 reads YYREEE (reference sequence). The CDR3 has 17 amino acids. V dropped 0 bases and J dropped 9; count of bases not matched to a gene: 15. In DNA form, the CDR3 reads TGTGCCAGCAGCTTGGGTGGGGTTGGGGGGGGGAGAAGTGAGCAGTTCTTC. This sequence encodes CASSLGGVGGGRSEQFF.

The CDR3 here is CASSQERGWETQYF. The DNA of the CDR3 is TGTGCCAGCAGCCAAGAGCGGGGGTGGGAGACCCAGTACTTC. The chain has TRBV4-2 and TRBJ2-5, with 7 nucleotides matching TRBD2. Germline V gene lookup returns CDR1 LGHNA and CDR2 YNFKEQ. V was clipped by 0 bases and J by 5 bases; unmatched bases: 3. The CDR3 is 14 amino acids.

This clone was observed a handful of times. This chain joins TRBV2 and TRBJ2-3, with a possible D match to TRBD1 (5 bases). This CDR3 contains 15 residues. V dropped 3 bases and J dropped 5 bases, with 15 bases sitting between them. The germline gives CDR1 SNHLY, CDR2 FYNNEI. The CDR3 bases are TGTGCCAGCAGTGATGGGGTCGCCAGGGTAGATACGCAGTATTTT. Translating it yields CASSDGVARVDTQYF.

This clone was picked up one time. J is TRBJ1-3 and V is TRBV28; the match to TRBD1 covers 7 bases. Germline CDR1 reads MDHEN; CDR2 reads SYDVKM. J gave up 0 bases and V 7 bases, and 6 bases lay outside the gene matches. CDR3 size: 15 residues. CDR3 amino acids: CASKRGHSSGNTIYF. CDR3 nucleotides: TGTGCCAGCAAGAGGGGGCACTCCTCTGGAAACACCATATATTTT.

This sequence joins TRBV7-6 and TRBJ2-7, with D perhaps matching TRBD2 (6 bases). V lost 5 bases to trimming and J lost 3 bases, with 14 bases between them. The CDR3 length is 14 residues. The germline CDR1 and CDR2 sequences are SGHVS and FNYEAQ. The CDR3 coding sequence is TGTGCCAGCAGCCAGGGACTCAAAAGCTACGAGCAGTACTTC. Translation gives CASSQGLKSYEQYF.

The chain combines TRBV5-4 with TRBJ2-3, with 8 positions matching TRBD2. This CDR3 contains 17 residues. V shed 0 bases and J 3 bases; nucleotides not matched to a gene: 9. In germline, CDR1 is SGHNT, CDR2 YYREEE (reference sequence). The CDR3 nucleotides are TGTGCCAGCAGCTTGGGTGGGTTAGCGGGGAAAACAGATACGCAGTATTTT. Its translation: CASSLGGLAGKTDTQYF. Looking up the rest from reference TRBV5-4 and TRBJ2-3 gives the full variable domain: ETGVTQSPTHLIKTRGQQVTLRCSSQSGHNTVSWYQQALGQGPQFIFQYYREEENGRGNFPPRFSGLQFPNYSSELNVNALELDDSALYLCASSLGGLAGKTDTQYFGPGTRLTVL.

This rearrangement joins TRBV29-1 to TRBJ1-1; weak D call: TRBD1 (6 bases). The CDR3 is 14 residues long. Deletions cut 5 bases from V and 3 bases from J, with 16 bases between. Germline CDR1 reads SQVTM; CDR2 reads ANQGSEA. CDR3 nucleotide sequence: TGCAGCGTTCAGAAATTTCAGGGGTACACTGAAGCTTTCTTT. Translating it yields CSVQKFQGYTEAFF.

V usage is TRBV27 and J usage is TRBJ1-2; the D is unclear. The germline V gene has CDR1 MNHEY and CDR2 SMNVEV (reference sequence). Trimming took off 1 base at V and 4 bases at J, with 10 bases between the two ends. This CDR3 comprises 14 residues. CDR3: CASSLFPSIYGYTF. The CDR3 DNA sequence: TGTGCCAGCAGTTTATTCCCGAGCATCTATGGCTACACCTTC.

The chain carries TRBV5-4 and TRBJ1-1, with a possible D match to TRBD1 (5 bases). The CDR3 spans 14 residues. Deletions cut 4 bases from V and 1 base from J, with 11 bases between. Germline assignment: CDR1 SGHNT and CDR2 YYREEE (reference sequence). CDR3 amino acids: CASSPRDRNTEAFF. The CDR3 DNA is TGTGCCAGCAGCCCGCGAGACAGGAACACTGAAGCTTTCTTT. Filled out from reference TRBV5-4 and TRBJ1-1, the complete variable domain reads ETGVTQSPTHLIKTRGQQVTLRCSSQSGHNTVSWYQQALGQGPQFIFQYYREEENGRGNFPPRFSGLQFPNYSSELNVNALELDDSALYLCASSPRDRNTEAFFGQGTRLTVV.

The chain couples TRBV5-1 to TRBJ2-3; TRBD2 might be the D (6 bases). The CDR3 is 16 residues long. From germline, CDR1 is SGHRS and CDR2 YFSETQ. Between the trimmed V and J ends, which lost 1 base and 4 bases, there was a span of 16 bases. CDR3 region: CASSLPGTSGADTQYF. In DNA, the CDR3 is TGCGCCAGCAGCTTGCCGGGGACTTCGGGGGCAGATACGCAGTATTTT.

The V gene is TRBV28, the J gene TRBJ1-2; weak D call: TRBD1 (5 bases). CDR1 MDHEN and CDR2 SYDVKM come from the germline V gene. Trimming stripped 5 bases from V and 3 bases from J, with 19 bases between. This CDR3 has 16 amino acids. CDR3 DNA: TGTGCCAGCAGTGCCCTAGGGCAGGGTAGGGACTATGGCTACACCTTC. Its translation is CASSALGQGRDYGYTF.